This T cell receptor beta chain was sequenced during a study of blood T cell repertoires in COVID-19. Looked up from germline, CDR1 is SGHDT and CDR2 is YYEEEE. The CDR3 spans 12 residues. Trimming shortened V by 3 bases and J by 9 bases, and 10 bases separated the two germline ends. Using immunoSEQ multiplex PCR, the repertoire was profiled, and TCRdb retains in-frame clones only, with some absent. This sample has 130,000 or so clones, with roughly 84% found just once. This clonotype originated in a man between 60 and 70 years old with acute or convalescent COVID-19. Sequencing was performed on peripheral blood. The chain joins TRBV5-6 to TRBJ2-1; D may be TRBD2 (6 bases). This CDR3 reads CASSWASVEQFF. The CDR3 bases are TGTGCCAGCAGCTGGGCTAGCGTTGAGCAGTTCTTC.